Sequencing of this T cell receptor beta chain was carried out in a study of T-cell memory formation after mild COVID-19. Study at large: In these data, TCR clusters were largely donor specific. Study-wide results and caveats: A balance of CD4 and CD8 characterized clones contracting day 15 to 85, whereas later expanders leaned CD4+. Among contracting clones, CD4+ were mainly CM/EM and CD8+ enriched in EMRA.

TCRdb processed the 5' RACE reads anew with MiXCR; each CDR3 protein has one entry. The sample shows around 320,000 distinct CDR3 sequences, 25% to 30% of them seen only once. Trimming took 2 bases from V and 8 from J, leaving 9 bases between them. The CDR3 has 13 residues. CDR1 is KGHDR and CDR2 is SFDVKD in the germline V gene. This clonotype has a handful of counts. Its antigen is unknown. This chain uses TRBV24-1 with TRBJ2-1; D possibly corresponds to TRBD2 (5 bases). The sample was PBMCs or a T cell subset sorted from them (not recorded which). The TCR comes from an adult woman who had mild COVID-19 (a few samples of this study predate the infection). Cell type and time point are not known. CDR3 region: CATSDSGSYEQFF. CDR3 nucleotide sequence: TGTGCCACCAGTGATTCGGGATCCTATGAGCAGTTCTTC.